The TCR beta chain under discussion was sequenced for a study of blood T cell repertoires in COVID-19. Study background: T cells, B-cell-depleted T cells, or PBMCs supplied cDNA or gDNA.

Measured with immunoSEQ multiplex PCR; TCRdb has only the in-frame clones, and not every one. The sample shows some 260,000 clones, roughly 80% of them seen only once. CDR1 and CDR2 (germline): MNHEY, SMNVEV (reference sequence). CDR3 size: 17 residues. V trimming: 4 bases; J trimming: 12 bases; junction bases outside the gene matches: 20. V and J are TRBV27 and TRBJ2-1; TRBD2 matches 8 bases. The sequence came from a man aged 30-40 years with acute COVID-19. The material sequenced was PBMCs or T cells enriched from blood (not recorded which). The CDR3 coding sequence is TGTGCCAGCAGTTCAAAAGTCCTAGCGGGTGGTTTTCTAGGGCAGTTCTTC. Translated, it gives CASSSKVLAGGFLGQFF.